This TCR beta chain came from a study of blood T cell repertoires in COVID-19. Across the study: Spain, Italy and the United States supplied samples that represented acute and convalescent COVID-19.

In the authors' methods: Estimation of nucleated cell counts relied on the amplification of reference gene primers. Profiling relied on immunoSEQ multiplex PCR, and the TCRdb table lists in-frame clones only, not all of them. That table gives V, J and clone size, and the DNA gave D and trimming. The repertoire holds 300,000 to 350,000 clones, with roughly 90% as singletons. The V gene end was trimmed by 4 bases and the J gene end by 8 bases; junction bases not matched to a gene: 6. This CDR3 region has 14 residues. Germline V lookup: CDR1 SGHNT, CDR2 YYREEE (reference sequence). The sequence derives from a woman in her twenties or thirties who had been exposed to COVID-19. Sequenced input: PBMCs or T cells enriched from blood (not recorded which). The chain links TRBV5-4 to TRBJ1-4; 9 nucleotides line up with TRBD1. This CDR3 is CASSNRQGEEKLFF. The CDR3, as DNA: TGTGCCAGCAGCAACAGACAGGGGGAAGAAAAACTGTTTTTT.